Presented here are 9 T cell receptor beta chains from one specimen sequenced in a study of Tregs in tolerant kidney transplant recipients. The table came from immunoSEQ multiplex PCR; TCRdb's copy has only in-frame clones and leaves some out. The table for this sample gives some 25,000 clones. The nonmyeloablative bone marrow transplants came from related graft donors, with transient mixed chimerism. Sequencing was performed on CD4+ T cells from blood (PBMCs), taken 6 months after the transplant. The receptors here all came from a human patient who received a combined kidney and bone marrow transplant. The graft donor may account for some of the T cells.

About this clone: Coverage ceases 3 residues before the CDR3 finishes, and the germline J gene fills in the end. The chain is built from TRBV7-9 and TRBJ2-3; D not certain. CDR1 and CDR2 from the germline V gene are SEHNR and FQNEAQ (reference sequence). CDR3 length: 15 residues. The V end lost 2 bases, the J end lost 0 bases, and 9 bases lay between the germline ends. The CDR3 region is CASSLWASSTDTQYF. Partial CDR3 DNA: TGTGCCAGCAGCTTATGGGCTTCAAGCACAGATACG.

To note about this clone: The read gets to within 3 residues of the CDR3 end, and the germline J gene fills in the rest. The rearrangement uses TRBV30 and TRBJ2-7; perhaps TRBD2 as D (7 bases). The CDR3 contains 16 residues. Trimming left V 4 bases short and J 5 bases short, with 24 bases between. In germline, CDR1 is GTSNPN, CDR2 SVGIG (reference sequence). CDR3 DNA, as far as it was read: TGTGCCTGGAACTCGCGCATCGGGGGGCCGGAGAACGAG. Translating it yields CAWNSRIGGPENE. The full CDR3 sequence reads CAWNSRIGGPENEQYF.

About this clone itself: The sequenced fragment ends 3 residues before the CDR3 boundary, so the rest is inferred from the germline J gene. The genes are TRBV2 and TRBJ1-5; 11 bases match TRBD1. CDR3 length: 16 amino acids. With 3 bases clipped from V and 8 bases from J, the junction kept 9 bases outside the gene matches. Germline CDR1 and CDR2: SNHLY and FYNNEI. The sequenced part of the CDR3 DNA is TGTGCCAGCAGTGAGCCTGGGACAGGGGGATCGAAGCCC. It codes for CASSEPGTGGSKP. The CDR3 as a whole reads CASSEPGTGGSKPQHF.

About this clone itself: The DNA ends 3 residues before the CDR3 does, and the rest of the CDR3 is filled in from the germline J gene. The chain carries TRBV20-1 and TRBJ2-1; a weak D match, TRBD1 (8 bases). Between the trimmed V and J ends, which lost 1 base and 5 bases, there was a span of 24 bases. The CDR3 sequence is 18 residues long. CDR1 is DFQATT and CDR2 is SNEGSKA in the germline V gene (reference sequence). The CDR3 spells CSARGARGRTSSHNEQFF. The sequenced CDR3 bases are TGCAGTGCTAGAGGGGCCAGGGGGCGGACTAGTTCCCACAATGAG.

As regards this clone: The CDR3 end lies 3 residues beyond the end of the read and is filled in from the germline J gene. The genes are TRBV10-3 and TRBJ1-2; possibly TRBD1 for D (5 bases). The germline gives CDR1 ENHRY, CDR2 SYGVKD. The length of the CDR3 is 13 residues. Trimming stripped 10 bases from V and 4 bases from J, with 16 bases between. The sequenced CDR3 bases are TGTGCCACCACCGGCGACAGCCCCTATGGC. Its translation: CATTGDSPYG. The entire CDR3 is CATTGDSPYGYTF.

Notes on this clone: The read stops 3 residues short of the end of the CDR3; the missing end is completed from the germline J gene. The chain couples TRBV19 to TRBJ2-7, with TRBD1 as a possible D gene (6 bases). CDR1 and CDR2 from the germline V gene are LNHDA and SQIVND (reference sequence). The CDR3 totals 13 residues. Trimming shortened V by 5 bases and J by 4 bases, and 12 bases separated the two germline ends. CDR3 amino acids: CASSLGQLYEQYF. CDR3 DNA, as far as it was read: TGTGCCAGTAGTCTCGGACAGTTATACGAG.

CDR3: CSARDTTSGFTDTQYF. Partial CDR3 DNA: TGCAGTGCTAGAGATACGACTAGCGGTTTCACAGATACG. The chain couples TRBV20-1 to TRBJ2-3; 9 bases agree with TRBD2. The read is 3 residues too short to cover the CDR3 end, so that end is filled in from the germline J gene. The CDR3 loop spans 16 amino acids. Germline values: CDR1 DFQATT, CDR2 SNEGSKA (reference sequence). The trim removed 0 bases at V and 2 bases at J, leaving 6 bases unmatched.

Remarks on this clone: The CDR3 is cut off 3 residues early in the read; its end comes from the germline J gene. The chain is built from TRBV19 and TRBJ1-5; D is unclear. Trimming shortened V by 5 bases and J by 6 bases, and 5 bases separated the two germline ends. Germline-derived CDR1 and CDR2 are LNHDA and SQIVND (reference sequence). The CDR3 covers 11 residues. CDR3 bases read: TGTGCCAGTAGTGGTAGTCAGCCC. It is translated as CASSGSQP. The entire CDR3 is CASSGSQPQHF.

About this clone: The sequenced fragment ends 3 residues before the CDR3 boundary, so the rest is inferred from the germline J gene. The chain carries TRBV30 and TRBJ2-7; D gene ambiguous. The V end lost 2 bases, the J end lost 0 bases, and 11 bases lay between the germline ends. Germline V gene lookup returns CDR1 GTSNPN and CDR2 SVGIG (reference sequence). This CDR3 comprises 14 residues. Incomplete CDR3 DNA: TGTGCCTGGAGTTTATACAGATTCTCCTACGAG. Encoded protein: CAWSLYRFSYE. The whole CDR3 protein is CAWSLYRFSYEQYF.